These 8 T cell receptor beta chains were sequenced from one sample in a study of T cells in localized non-small cell lung cancer. Generated by immunoSEQ multiplex PCR, the TCRdb table keeps only in-frame clones and is missing some. The sample has tens of thousands of clones; around 81% are singletons. The sequencing used PBMCs, collected before any cancer treatment. The receptors shown here come from a man aged 40-75 years with stage II lung adenocarcinoma.

This chain uses TRBV9 with TRBJ2-2; 14 nucleotides align to TRBD2. The CDR3 consists of 15 residues. Germline V gene sequence: CDR1 SGDLS, CDR2 YYNGEE. V was pared by 4 bases and J by 7 bases, with 3 bases of the junction left unmatched. In DNA form, the CDR3 reads TGTGCCAGCAGCCCTGGACTAGCGGGAGGCGGGGAGCTGTTTTTT. Protein product: CASSPGLAGGGELFF.

The J gene is TRBJ1-1, the V gene TRBV19; D unclear. There are 15 residues in the CDR3. V gave up 5 bases and J gave up 5 bases, with 18 bases separating them. CDR1 LNHDA and CDR2 SQIVND come from the germline V gene (reference sequence). The CDR3 protein is CASSSRTSSETEAFF. In DNA form, the CDR3 reads TGTGCCAGTAGTTCAAGAACCTCCTCCGAAACTGAAGCTTTCTTT.

This clone is medium-sized within its sample. This sequence joins TRBV5-6 and TRBJ1-5; possibly TRBD1 for D (5 bases). V was clipped by 3 bases and J by 6 bases, with 13 bases between them. CDR1 is SGHDT and CDR2 is YYEEEE in the germline V gene. The length of the CDR3 is 14 residues. The CDR3: CASSSWGGSQPQHF. CDR3 DNA: TGTGCCAGCAGCTCGTGGGGGGGAAGTCAGCCCCAGCATTTT.

This clone appeared a few times. The V gene is TRBV7-8, the J gene TRBJ1-1; D remains unclear. Per the germline V gene, CDR1 is SGHVS and CDR2 is FQNEAQ. The V gene lost 0 bases and the J gene lost 4 bases, with 9 bases spanning the gap. The CDR3 length is 14 residues. The CDR3 loop reads CASSLASGPTEAFF. As DNA, the CDR3 is TGTGCCAGCAGCTTAGCGTCCGGGCCCACTGAAGCTTTCTTT.

This clone was counted a few times. This chain connects TRBV5-1 to TRBJ2-7; 12 positions agree with TRBD2. There are 17 residues in the CDR3. The germline V gene encodes CDR1 SGHRS and CDR2 YFSETQ. V lost 4 bases and J lost 2; bases outside the gene matches: 10. CDR3 protein: CASSPGPRTSGTYEQYF. Here the CDR3 DNA reads TGCGCCAGCAGCCCAGGCCCGCGGACTAGCGGGACCTACGAGCAGTACTTC.

The genes are TRBV5-6 and TRBJ2-7, with 8 nucleotides matching TRBD1. The length of the CDR3 is 14 residues. CDR1 is SGHDT and CDR2 is YYEEEE in the germline V gene. V trimming: 0 bases; J trimming: 2 bases; junction bases outside the gene matches: 1. CDR3 amino acids: CASSLATGAYEQYF. CDR3 DNA sequence: TGTGCCAGCAGCTTGGCGACAGGGGCCTACGAGCAGTACTTC.

The V and J genes are TRBV11-3 and TRBJ2-1, with 9 positions matching TRBD1. Germline V lookup: CDR1 SGHNT, CDR2 YENEEA. J lost 8 bases, V lost 2 bases, and 4 bases had no gene match. The CDR3 extends over 14 amino acids. CDR3: CASSLRDRVHEQFF. The CDR3 nucleotides read TGTGCCAGCAGCTTAAGGGACAGGGTTCATGAGCAGTTCTTC.

The sample holds many counts of this clone. The gene calls are TRBV19 and TRBJ2-7; TRBD2 aligns across 14 bases. This CDR3 has 15 amino acids. V lost 4 bases and J lost 6; bases outside the gene matches: 5. Germline loops: CDR1 LNHDA, CDR2 SQIVND (reference sequence). The CDR3 DNA reads TGTGCCAGTAGTAACGGGGGACTAGCGGGAGCCGAGCAGTACTTC. Protein: CASSNGGLAGAEQYF.